This T cell receptor beta chain comes out of a study of spatial heterogeneity in lung cancer (dated by TCRdb to between 2018 and 2021). For the wider study: More beta-chain than alpha-chain transcripts were consistently detected, likely reflecting higher beta-chain transcript abundance. In the raw uncorrected reads, each unique combination of TCR and UMI appeared more than ten times on average. The study quantitatively compared TCR alpha and beta repertoires across multiple tumor regions, matched nontumor lung and blood in non-small cell lung cancer. The study linked features of the TCR repertoire to counts of nonsynonymous mutations, which were determined by whole-exome sequencing of tumor tissue. At surgery, both alpha and beta chains were TCR-sequenced in more than 200 tumor regions, fewer than 85 matched nontumor lung samples and some 56 PBMC samples.

The CDR3 numbers 14 residues from cysteine through phenylalanine. Only the CDR3 region is kept as DNA, spanning 42 bases read in frame from base 1. From a lookup of the germline V gene, CDR1 and CDR2 are MDHEN and SYDVKM. V drops 2 bases and J drops 1 base, leaving 6 bases in between. On this clonotype: Its antigen is unknown. This could be a read error, since a much larger clone is one nucleotide away.

Library method: 5' RACE. Data came from a NextSeq 500. The TCR library protocol attached a unique molecular identifier to each TCR cDNA molecule to allow correction of PCR and sequencing errors. Processing in the source paper ran as follows. TCR identification, UMI-based error correction and CDR3 extraction were performed with Decombinator tools. TCRs above a frequency of 2 per 1,000, corresponding to the top 1% of the tumor frequency distribution, were defined as expanded. Renyi diversity was calculated using the R vegan package after each repertoire was subsampled 100 times to 5,000 TCRs. CDR3 similarity networks were built from amino acid triplet string-kernel similarity, with CDR3s being connected when pairwise similarity was above 0.82. TCRdb trimmed the raw reads at Q25, called clones with MiXCR and kept productive beta chains. Entries that share a CDR3 protein sequence are merged under the most common genes and DNA. These V and J calls derive from TCRdb rather than the authors' analysis. In this sample the table shows nearly 15,000 distinct CDR3 sequences, 7.5% to 10% of which occur a single time. The ten largest clones take up 33% of the sample.

The full study reports these points: Ubiquitous expanded tumor TCRs were found in blood more often at tumor resection than at routine follow-up. Additional single-cell paired TCR alpha and beta sequencing was considered necessary to confirm, at a functional level, the hypothesis that regional TCRs recognize regional mutations.

The sample's time point label is to be understood as: sample taken at primary tumor resection. For TCR sequencing, whole RNA was extracted from tumor and nontumor lung tissue, or from cryopreserved PBMC samples, and no cell sorting was done. Donors were some 67 patients with early-stage, untreated non-small cell lung cancer from the lung TRACERx cohort. Only patients for whom sufficient RNA was available from at least two tumor regions were selected for TCR sequencing. The receptor was isolated from a female donor with early-stage non-small cell lung cancer. The source was PBMCs, collected at surgery. This chain is built from TRBV28 and TRBJ2-4, with TRBD1 tentatively as D gene (6 bases match). The nucleotides read TGTGCCAGCAGTTTAAGGGGGGCCAAAAACATTCAGTACTTC. The resulting protein is CASSLRGAKNIQYF.